This T cell receptor (beta chain) derives from a study of blood T cell repertoires in COVID-19. Overall study context: The samples span acute and convalescent COVID-19 from the United States, Italy and Spain.

Authors' data handling: Amplified reference gene primers provided the basis for estimating nucleated cell counts. Profiled with immunoSEQ multiplex PCR; TCRdb holds only in-frame clones, not every one. That table gives V, J and clone size, and the DNA gave D and trimming. Among a few hundred thousand clones listed, approximately 90% were seen once. Trimming took off 0 bases at V and 5 bases at J, with 13 bases between the two ends. The germline V gene has CDR1 MNHNS and CDR2 SASEGT. This CDR3 comprises 15 residues. Categorization into cohorts depended on clinical history that participants reported. Cohort 3 donors were reported recovered after two negative PCRs, clearance, or symptom resolution.

This chain uses TRBV6-1 with TRBJ2-5; tentative D call: TRBD2 (7 bases). The receptor was derived from a woman in her sixties or seventies who had recovered from COVID-19. The sequenced sample was PBMCs or T cells enriched from blood (not recorded which). The CDR3 DNA sequence: TGTGCCAGCAGTGAAGCGCTCGGGGGGCAGGAGACCCAGTACTTC. This sequence encodes CASSEALGGQETQYF.